A selection of T cell receptor beta chains follows, all from one sample in a study of cytomegalovirus exposure and HLA in healthy donors. Sequencing used immunoSEQ multiplex PCR; TCRdb keeps in-frame clones, though not all of them. The table lists about 180,000 clones, around 74% of them singletons. The sequencing sample was made of PBMCs. These receptors were collected from a male donor in good health and CMV-seronegative. Each CDR3 is given with its conserved first and last residue. The D gene is left open where the match is weak. Where a row states a size, it is once, few, many or the class of an expanded clone; other rows omit it.

clone size: NA
D gene: NA
J gene: TRBJ1-2
V gene: TRBV28
CDR3 DNA: TGTGCCAGCAAGGAGGGCTATGGCTACACCTTC
CDR3 protein: CASKEGYGYTF

clone size: NA
D gene: TRBD1
J gene: TRBJ2-7
V gene: TRBV30
CDR3 DNA: TGTGCCTGTACCGGACAGGGTTTACTACAGGGGTTAGTCCACGAGCAGTACTTC
CDR3 protein: CACTGQGLLQGLVHEQYF

clone size: NA
D gene: TRBD2
J gene: TRBJ2-1
V gene: TRBV30
CDR3 DNA: TGTGCCTGGAGTGTGATGAGCGGGAGAAAAGATGAGCAGTTCTTC
CDR3 protein: CAWSVMSGRKDEQFF

clone size: NA
D gene: NA
J gene: TRBJ1-5
V gene: TRBV11-1
CDR3 DNA: TGTGCCAGCAGCTTGGAAGGGGGTCAGCCCCAGCATTTT
CDR3 protein: CASSLEGGQPQHF

clone size: once
D gene: NA
J gene: TRBJ1-1
V gene: TRBV4-2
CDR3 DNA: TGTGCCAGCAGCCAAGGGTGGCAGGCGAACACTGAAGCTTTCTTT
CDR3 protein: CASSQGWQANTEAFF

clone size: once
D gene: NA
J gene: TRBJ2-7
V gene: TRBV29-1
CDR3 DNA: TGCAGCGTTGACAGTTCCTACGAGCAGTACTTC
CDR3 protein: CSVDSSYEQYF

clone size: NA
D gene: NA
J gene: TRBJ2-5
V gene: TRBV25-1
CDR3 DNA: TGTGCCAGCAGTGATTTAGGGGGACCCCAAGAGACCCAGTACTTC
CDR3 protein: CASSDLGGPQETQYF

clone size: NA
D gene: TRBD2
J gene: TRBJ2-6
V gene: TRBV19
CDR3 DNA: TGTGCCAGTAGTATAGACGGGAGGGCCTCTGGGGCCAACGTCCTGACTTTC
CDR3 protein: CASSIDGRASGANVLTF

clone size: few
D gene: NA
J gene: TRBJ2-7
V gene: TRBV19
CDR3 DNA: TGTGCCAGTAGTGTGGGACAAGGGGCCTACGAGCAGTACTTC
CDR3 protein: CASSVGQGAYEQYF

clone size: NA
D gene: NA
J gene: TRBJ2-3
V gene: TRBV5-1
CDR3 DNA: TGCGCCAGCAGAAGTGGGAGTACAAATACGCAGTATTTT
CDR3 protein: CASRSGSTNTQYF

clone size: NA
D gene: NA
J gene: TRBJ1-3
V gene: TRBV30
CDR3 DNA: TGTGCCTGGGACAATCTCTTGGGAAACACCATATATTTT
CDR3 protein: CAWDNLLGNTIYF

clone size: NA
D gene: NA
J gene: TRBJ2-7
V gene: TRBV10-3
CDR3 DNA: TGTGCCATCAGTACCACTCCAGGGGAAGAGCAGTACTTC
CDR3 protein: CAISTTPGEEQYF

clone size: NA
D gene: NA
J gene: TRBJ1-6
V gene: TRBV30
CDR3 DNA: TGTGCCTGGAGTGTACAGGACATAAGACTCTCACCCCTCCACTTT
CDR3 protein: CAWSVQDIRLSPLHF

clone size: NA
D gene: NA
J gene: TRBJ2-7
V gene: TRBV6-5
CDR3 DNA: TGTGCCAGCAGTTCGAAGGGGAATTCCTACGAGCAGTACTTC
CDR3 protein: CASSSKGNSYEQYF